This T cell receptor (beta chain) was recovered during a study of T cell responses to AZD1222 COVID-19 vaccine (dated by TCRdb to about 2021). Some background on the complete study: AZD1222 recipients given second doses at about 4 weeks or at about 12 weeks were pooled, since spike-specific TCR depth and breadth were not found to differ between the two schedules. Enrollment into the trials was organized by age into subgroups of 18-55, 56-69 and 70-plus years, and those subgroups contained about 160, 30 and 59 TCR-sequenced participants, respectively. TCR sequencing was performed for roughly 250 trial participants, of whom around 210 were given two doses of AZD1222 and around 26 were given two doses of MenACWY control vaccine. General conclusions and limits of the study: After two AZD1222 doses, spike-specific TCR breadth and depth were significantly higher than at day 0 and than in MenACWY recipients. Most participants were white British and females outnumbered males, and the authors suggested that clonal diversity may have been underestimated. Only a handful of AZD1222 recipients were SARS-CoV-2 seropositive at baseline, limiting conclusions about previously exposed vaccinees. Because no day 14 peak-response samples were available, repertoires were characterized only after the peak T cell response. Nearly half of unique spike-specific TCRs reportedly recognized epitopes outside regions mutated in the B.1.351 and B.1.1.7 variants. The 56-69-year group was small, and its depth increase did not reach significance, likely because of low power. Vaccine-associated CD4 TCRs spanned the whole spike protein, with dominant responses in regions 160-218 and 743-854.

Note on this clone: Its antigen remains undetermined. Base qualities are not at hand, and no much larger clone is one base apart.

The time point label on this specimen signifies: baseline before first vaccination. Vaccinee samples were obtained from the UK trials COV001 and COV002, which included a single-blind randomized controlled phase 2/3 trial of AZD1222 (ChAdOx1 nCoV-19) in healthy adults. Trial participant PBMC samples were collected at day 0 and day 28 after the second dose for TCRbeta chain sequencing. The CDR3 regions of human TCRbeta chains were analyzed by immunosequencing. The original pipeline was this. TCRs in the repertoires were matched against a reference library of SARS-CoV-2-specific TCRs that had been generated with the MIRA antigen-specificity platform. Breadth was defined as the fraction of unique TCRs that were SARS-CoV-2-associated. Depth was defined as the fraction of total T cells that were SARS-CoV-2-associated. Using the MIRA data, each spike-specific TCR was mapped to the spike region that the TCR reacts to and placed in a CD4 or CD8 class. Log10-transformed breadth and depth values were compared by one-way ANOVA with Sidak's multiple comparisons tests. In its TCRdb copy, this immuneACCESS table keeps in-frame sequences only and misses some clones. Where compared with another copy, unresolved V genes explain less than half of these, and the others have no known cause. V, J and clone size are those of that table, while D and trimming were read from the DNA. The sample records around 94,000 clones, 84% of which are singletons. Jointly, the top ten make up around 15% of the sample.

Reading from cysteine to phenylalanine, the CDR3 counts 15 amino acids. Only the CDR3 portion is preserved as DNA: 45 bases, with reading frame beginning at the first base. Reading the germline V gene gives CDR1 SNHLY and CDR2 FYNNEI. V and J lose 2 bases and 9 bases, and a span of 14 bases separates them. The rearrangement combines TRBV2 with TRBJ1-6; perhaps TRBD1 is the D gene, with 6 bases matching. The sequence was obtained from an adult in good health. The specimen comprised peripheral blood, sampled on day 0 of AZD1222 vaccination. The nucleotides are TGTGCCAGCAGTGAACTCCCAGGGGCACCTTCACCCCTCCACTTT. Its product reads: CASSELPGAPSPLHF. Where the CDR3 stops, the reference TRBV2 and TRBJ1-6 genes take over; the full variable domain is EPEVTQTPSHQVTQMGQEVILRCVPISNHLYFYWYRQILGQKVEFLVSFYNNEISEKSEIFDDQFSVERPDGSNFTLKIRSTKLEDSAMYFCASSELPGAPSPLHFGNGTRLTVT.